This T cell receptor beta chain emerged from a study of blood T cell repertoires in COVID-19 (dated by TCRdb to the early 2020s). With respect to the entire study: The collaborator samples originated in the United States, Italy and Spain and spanned the acute and convalescent phases of COVID-19. The material from the prospective study consisted of cDNA or gDNA derived from T cells, B-cell-depleted T cells, or PBMCs. Deeply sampled blood TCRbeta repertoires from subjects exposed to, actively infected with, or recovered from COVID-19 were included in the dataset. A freely available public database, intended as a resource for researchers studying the immune response to SARS-CoV-2, is where the repertoires were released. Samples were obtained from the ongoing ImmuneRACE study (first 160 participants) and from approximately 1,200 subjects provided by 6 global collaborators. Sample metadata almost always included a de-identified subject ID, COVID-19 status, age in years and sex. Where HLA class I and class II types were available, the types were taken from metadata supplied by the sample provider, not from assay-based typing.

Samples from volunteer blood donors who had recovered from COVID-19 were contributed by a second Seattle source. Whole blood was collected in K2EDTA tubes by collaborating institutions according to the institutions' own protocols. For TCRbeta analysis, collaborators shipped samples as frozen whole blood, isolated PBMCs, or DNA extracted from either of those sample types. General conclusions and limits of the study: The quantity of clinical and demographic metadata differed by source and by participant and was supplied without curation.

The immunoSEQ Assay, a bias-controlled multiplex PCR, was used to amplify TCRbeta CDR3 regions from genomic DNA. The original methods were these. The number of nucleated cells in each sample was estimated from the amplification of reference gene primers within the assay. Sequence reads were collapsed and filtered to measure the absolute abundance of every unique TCRbeta CDR3 rearrangement. Productive Simpson clonality was computed per sample as the square root of Simpson's diversity index over productive rearrangements. TCRdb provides this immuneACCESS table in a form limited to in-frame rearrangements. Some clones are lacking; in checked studies, under half of them reflect an unresolved V gene, and why the rest are absent is not known. Clone size and the V and J calls come from that table; the DNA yielded D and trimming. A total of under 300,000 clones appear in this sample, approximately 80% of them only once. The leading ten clones occupy 1.9% of the sample.

The sample holds one count of this clone. What this receptor recognizes is not known. No much larger clone is present one base from it, and per-base qualities are unavailable. The receptor was derived from a man aged 30 to 45 who had recovered from COVID-19. The sample comprised peripheral blood.

The CDR3 region reads CASNRTGWPLYEQFF. The DNA reads as follows: TGTGCCAGCAATCGGACAGGGTGGCCTCTCTATGAGCAGTTCTTC. The V and J genes are TRBV27 and TRBJ2-1, with 8 bases in between that match TRBD1. The CDR3 has 15 amino acids, counting the end cysteine and phenylalanine. Just CDR3 DNA is preserved here, 45 bases in frame from base 1. V and J are trimmed by 7 bases and 8 bases, and the gene matches miss 13 bases of the junction. The germline V gene (reference sequence) specifies MNHEY as CDR1 and SMNVEV as CDR2.